Reported below is one TCR beta chain. The antigen remains undetermined. The read stops 3 residues short of the end of the CDR3; the missing end is completed from the germline J gene. These data are taken from a study of Tregs in tolerant kidney transplant recipients. Overall study findings and caveats: Activated donor B cell expansion appeared to reveal the most relevant donor-specific TCRbeta repertoire.

Some clones are missing from TCRdb's copy, which holds only in-frame ones; the method was immunoSEQ multiplex PCR. There are under 55,000 clones in the sample, with 0.8% to 1% held by the top ten. V shed 1 base, J shed 1 base, and the junction held 3 bases outside the gene matches. CDR1 and CDR2 from the germline V gene are SGHVS and FQNEAQ. This CDR3 region has 17 residues. The source material was CD4+ T cells from blood, sampled before the transplant. The receptor comes from a human donor who received a combined kidney and bone marrow transplant. The J gene is TRBJ2-2, the V gene TRBV7-8, with TRBD2 matching over 10 bases. CDR3 residues: CASSLGLAGGNTGELFF. CDR3 bases read: TGTGCCAGCAGCTTAGGATTAGCGGGAGGGAACACCGGGGAG.